The clone carrying this TCR beta chain has a count of ten or more. The data are from a study of lung T cells in sarcoidosis with Löfgren's syndrome. CDR1 and CDR2 (germline): MNHNS, SASEGT. The V gene lost 7 bases and the J gene lost 4 bases, with 13 bases spanning the gap. This CDR3 comprises 14 residues. TCRdb called the reads again in MiXCR, with one record for every CDR3 protein. The sample lists about 9,400 distinct CDR3 sequences, 15% to 20% occurring once. This sequence originates from a human donor with sarcoidosis (Löfgren's syndrome or another form), or a control subject (not recorded which). This chain joins TRBV6-1 and TRBJ2-2; unclear D gene. Sequencing was carried out using CD4+ T cells from bronchoalveolar lavage. The CDR3 here is CASTKGHTTGELFF. In DNA, the CDR3 is TGTGCCAGCACCAAGGGCCATACCACCGGGGAGCTGTTTTTT.